Below, 14 T cell receptor beta chains from the same sample are listed, as sequenced in a study of T cell changes during pregnancy in multiple sclerosis. Some clones are missing from TCRdb's copy, which holds only in-frame ones; the method was immunoSEQ multiplex PCR. The sample carries 50,000 to 55,000 clones, roughly 91% recorded once. Here the sequenced sample was CD4+ T cells from peripheral blood mononuclear cells, taken in the third trimester of pregnancy. The receptors here all came from a female donor with multiple sclerosis, enrolled in a pregnancy study.

This clone was counted a few times. J is TRBJ1-1 and V is TRBV5-6; TRBD1 aligns across 11 bases. This CDR3 has 14 amino acids. CDR1 is SGHDT and CDR2 is YYEEEE in the germline V gene. The V and J ends lost 2 bases and 8 bases, in that order; junction bases with no gene match: 5. DNA of the CDR3: TGTGCCAGCAGCTTAGGACAGGGGGCGTTCGAAGCTTTCTTT. This gives the protein CASSLGQGAFEAFF.

The J gene is TRBJ1-2, the V gene TRBV5-1; D is possibly TRBD1 (5 bases). Germline CDR1 is SGHRS and CDR2 is YFSETQ. The ends were cut back, 2 bases at V and 6 bases at J, with 14 bases in the middle. CDR3 size: 14 residues. CDR3 region: CASSFNQGTDGYTF. Here the CDR3 DNA reads TGCGCCAGCAGCTTCAATCAGGGTACGGATGGCTACACCTTC.

The CDR3 nucleotides are TGTGCCAGTAGTCCCTTCCCACGGGGGGCCAATTACTACGAGCAGTACTTC. It translates to CASSPFPRGANYYEQYF. This rearrangement joins TRBV19 to TRBJ2-7; D possibly corresponds to TRBD2 (7 bases). V gave up 5 bases and J gave up 3 bases, with 23 bases separating them. CDR1 is LNHDA, CDR2 SQIVND, per germline (reference sequence). The CDR3 is 17 residues long. Full variable domain (remainder filled in from reference TRBV19 and TRBJ2-7): DGGITQSPKYLFRKEGQNVTLSCEQNLNHDAMYWYRQDPGQGLRLIYYSQIVNDFQKGDIAEGYSVSREKKESFPLTVTSAQKNPTAFYLCASSPFPRGANYYEQYFGPGTRLTVT.

This clone was seen only once. The CDR3 region is CASSAGQGASYNQPQHF. DNA of the CDR3: TGTGCCAGTAGTGCCGGACAGGGGGCCTCTTACAATCAGCCCCAGCATTTT. V gene TRBV19 combines with J gene TRBJ1-5; TRBD1 matches 11 bases. Per germline, CDR1 LNHDA and CDR2 SQIVND (reference sequence). The CDR3 is made up of 17 amino acids. V gave up 5 bases and J gave up 3 bases; unmatched junction bases: 9.

CDR3 DNA: TGTGCCAGCAGAGCGGGACCTGAAGCTTTCTTT. Its translation: CASRAGPEAFF. V is TRBV6-6 and J is TRBJ1-1, with a possible D match to TRBD1 (5 bases). There are 11 residues in the CDR3. Germline-derived CDR1 and CDR2 are MNHNY and SVGAGI (reference sequence). Trimming took 6 bases from V and 6 from J, leaving 8 bases between them.

The chain employs TRBV2 and TRBJ2-3; D uncertain. The CDR3 is 11 amino acids. V dropped 3 bases and J dropped 7 bases, with 5 bases sitting between them. The V gene's germline CDR1 is SNHLY and CDR2 FYNNEI. CDR3 nucleotide sequence: TGTGCCAGCAGTGACCTCCATACGCAGTATTTT. Protein: CASSDLHTQYF.

This chain links TRBV6-1 with TRBJ1-2, with 9 bases that match TRBD1. The CDR3 is 11 residues long. Trimming cost V 8 bases and J 7 bases; bases outside gene matches: 2. From germline, CDR1 is MNHNS and CDR2 SASEGT. The CDR3 DNA reads as TGTGCCAGCCACAGGGGGCTTGGCTACACCTTC. As protein: CASHRGLGYTF.

This chain connects TRBV6-6 to TRBJ1-2; 7 bases agree with TRBD1. This CDR3 region has 14 residues. The ends lost 5 bases at V and 7 bases at J; junction bases unmatched: 10. Germline V gene sequence: CDR1 MNHNY, CDR2 SVGAGI (reference sequence). In nucleotides, the CDR3 is TGTGCCAGCAGTAAACAGGGGTCCCCCACTGGCTACACCTTC. Protein: CASSKQGSPTGYTF.

The chain links TRBV7-9 to TRBJ1-2; D not certain. V was pared by 0 bases and J by 8 bases, with 10 bases between. The CDR3 is 13 residues long. Germline lookup yields CDR1 SEHNR and CDR2 FQNEAQ (reference sequence). The CDR3 loop reads CASSLAGSNGYTF. In DNA form, the CDR3 reads TGTGCCAGCAGCTTAGCCGGGTCTAACGGCTACACCTTC.

V is TRBV19 and J is TRBJ2-2, with a tentative D call TRBD2 (7 bases). The CDR3 loop spans 14 amino acids. The V end was cut by 7 bases, the J end by 3 bases, with 12 bases between. Germline V gene sequence: CDR1 LNHDA, CDR2 SQIVND (reference sequence). CDR3 nucleotides: TGTGCCAGTAAGGAGGGGGGGTACACCGGGGAGCTGTTTTTT. Protein: CASKEGGYTGELFF.

The chain uses TRBV18 and TRBJ1-1, with TRBD1 matching over 11 bases. The CDR3 is 13 amino acids. V lost 6 bases and J lost 4; bases outside the gene matches: 1. Germline V gives CDR1 KGHSH, CDR2 LQKENI. The CDR3 DNA sequence: TGTGCCAGCTCCGGGACAGGGGGCACTGAAGCTTTCTTT. Its protein is CASSGTGGTEAFF.

This sequence joins TRBV11-2 and TRBJ2-3; tentative D call: TRBD2 (5 bases). Germline V lookup: CDR1 SGHAT, CDR2 FQNNGV. Trimming removed 1 base at V and 1 base at J, with 9 bases between. The CDR3 consists of 15 residues. For the CDR3, the DNA is TGTGCCAGCAGCTTAGTCGGGCGGGGCACAGATACGCAGTATTTT. Protein: CASSLVGRGTDTQYF.

This clone has only one observation. V gene TRBV6-6 combines with J gene TRBJ1-1, with 8 bases matching TRBD1. The V segment lost 4 bases and the J segment 4 bases; nucleotides outside the gene matches: 11. This CDR3 is built from 16 residues. Germline CDR1 MNHNY, CDR2 SVGAGI (reference sequence). The CDR3 DNA sequence: TGTGCCAGCAGTTTGGACAGGGAAGTTGGGGCCACTGAAGCTTTCTTT. Translated: CASSLDREVGATEAFF.

The V call is TRBV6-1, the J call TRBJ2-5; tentative D call: TRBD1 (6 bases). The CDR3 consists of 13 residues. V was clipped by 1 base and J by 5 bases, with 8 bases between them. Per germline, CDR1 MNHNS and CDR2 SASEGT. The CDR3 region has the DNA TGTGCCAGCAGTGAAGACAGGGTTGAGACCCAGTACTTC. Its protein is CASSEDRVETQYF.